A selection of T cell receptor beta chains follows, all from one sample in a study of CD8 T cells in ankylosing spondylitis. One entry per CDR3 protein, called by TCRdb with MiXCR from the 5' RACE reads. Here the sample spans 150,000 or so distinct CDR3 sequences, under 35% being singletons. The sample comprised synovial fluid, either unsorted or a sorted T cell fraction (not recorded which). Receptors were obtained from a male donor with ankylosing spondylitis. Both conserved end residues are part of each CDR3. Each record gives: V gene, clone size, J gene, D gene, CDR3 protein, CDR3 DNA. D genes are given only for firm matches. The size of a clone is reported for some rows only, either as once, few or many, or as a class for expanded clones.

v_call: TRBV20-1
clone_size: many
j_call: TRBJ1-1
d_call: NA
cdr3_aa: CSARDNGRGTEAFF
cdr3_nt: TGCAGTGCTAGAGATAACGGCCGCGGGACTGAAGCTTTCTTT

v_call: TRBV7-8
clone_size: many
j_call: TRBJ2-2
d_call: NA
cdr3_aa: CASSLGVRVSTGELFF
cdr3_nt: TGTGCCAGCAGCTTAGGTGTTAGGGTTAGCACCGGGGAGCTGTTTTTT

v_call: TRBV21-1
clone_size: NA
j_call: TRBJ1-5
d_call: NA
cdr3_aa: CASTARTGWIQPQHF
cdr3_nt: TGTGCCAGCACCGCCCGGACAGGGTGGATTCAGCCCCAGCATTTT

v_call: TRBV12-3/TRBV12-4
clone_size: few
j_call: TRBJ2-2
d_call: TRBD1
cdr3_aa: CASEGAGTGELFF
cdr3_nt: TGTGCCAGCGAGGGGGCCGGGACCGGGGAGCTGTTTTTT

v_call: TRBV7-2
clone_size: many
j_call: TRBJ2-3
d_call: TRBD2
cdr3_aa: CASSLGLVSDTQYF
cdr3_nt: TGTGCCAGCAGCTTGGGACTAGTGTCAGATACGCAGTATTTT

v_call: TRBV4-3
clone_size: many
j_call: TRBJ2-3
d_call: TRBD1
cdr3_aa: CASSQGTGATDTQYF
cdr3_nt: TGCGCCAGCAGCCAAGGGACAGGAGCAACAGATACGCAGTATTTT

v_call: TRBV2
clone_size: many
j_call: TRBJ2-1
d_call: TRBD2
cdr3_aa: CASIAGYNEQFF
cdr3_nt: TGTGCCAGCATAGCGGGATACAATGAGCAGTTCTTC

v_call: TRBV7-9
clone_size: few
j_call: TRBJ1-3
d_call: NA
cdr3_aa: CASSLFSGNTIYF
cdr3_nt: TGTGCCAGCAGCCTGTTTTCTGGAAACACCATATATTTT

v_call: TRBV4-1
clone_size: many
j_call: TRBJ1-5
d_call: TRBD1
cdr3_aa: CASSQVLGQGGNQPQHF
cdr3_nt: TGCGCCAGCAGCCAAGTTCTGGGACAGGGCGGCAATCAGCCCCAGCATTTT

v_call: TRBV20-1
clone_size: many
j_call: TRBJ1-1
d_call: NA
cdr3_aa: CSARMDTEAFF
cdr3_nt: TGCAGTGCTAGAATGGACACTGAAGCTTTCTTT

v_call: TRBV3-1
clone_size: many
j_call: TRBJ2-7
d_call: NA
cdr3_aa: CASSQRVQNYEQYF
cdr3_nt: TGTGCCAGCAGCCAAAGGGTCCAGAACTACGAGCAGTACTTC

v_call: TRBV4-1
clone_size: once
j_call: TRBJ2-3
d_call: NA
cdr3_aa: CASTRGDTQYF
cdr3_nt: TGCGCCAGCACCCGGGGGGATACGCAGTATTTT

v_call: TRBV28
clone_size: few
j_call: TRBJ1-1
d_call: TRBD1
cdr3_aa: CASSLGTGGGAFF
cdr3_nt: TGTGCCAGCAGTTTAGGGACAGGGGGAGGAGCTTTCTTT

v_call: TRBV20-1
clone_size: once
j_call: TRBJ2-7
d_call: TRBD2
cdr3_aa: CSARGLNYEQYF
cdr3_nt: TGCAGTGCCCGGGGACTAAACTACGAGCAGTACTTC

v_call: TRBV18
clone_size: NA
j_call: TRBJ1-3
d_call: TRBD1
cdr3_aa: CASSPLPKQGIGNTIYF
cdr3_nt: TGTGCCAGCTCACCACTTCCGAAACAGGGGATCGGAAACACCATATATTTT

v_call: TRBV5-1
clone_size: few
j_call: TRBJ2-3
d_call: NA
cdr3_aa: CTSSLRVATDTQYF
cdr3_nt: TGCACCAGCAGCTTGAGGGTAGCGACAGATACGCAGTATTTT

v_call: TRBV4-2
clone_size: few
j_call: TRBJ1-2
d_call: TRBD1
cdr3_aa: CASSQDLGRGQDGYTF
cdr3_nt: TGTGCCAGCAGCCAAGATCTTGGCAGGGGGCAGGATGGCTACACCTTC

v_call: TRBV24-1
clone_size: NA
j_call: TRBJ1-1
d_call: NA
cdr3_aa: CATLQNTEAFF
cdr3_nt: TGTGCCACCCTCCAGAACACTGAAGCTTTCTTT

v_call: TRBV20-1
clone_size: few
j_call: TRBJ2-1
d_call: NA
cdr3_aa: CSATRTGEQFF
cdr3_nt: TGCAGTGCTACCCGGACGGGAGAGCAGTTCTTC

v_call: TRBV20-1
clone_size: NA
j_call: TRBJ2-7
d_call: TRBD2
cdr3_aa: CSATGTSGITYEQYF
cdr3_nt: TGCAGTGCTACCGGGACTAGCGGGATCACCTACGAGCAGTACTTC

v_call: TRBV30
clone_size: few
j_call: TRBJ2-2
d_call: TRBD1
cdr3_aa: CAWTAGGTGPGELFF
cdr3_nt: TGTGCCTGGACCGCAGGTGGGACAGGGCCCGGGGAGCTGTTTTTT

v_call: TRBV20-1
clone_size: once
j_call: TRBJ1-5
d_call: NA
cdr3_aa: CSASSSNRENQPQHF
cdr3_nt: TGCAGTGCTAGTAGCTCTAACAGGGAGAATCAGCCCCAGCATTTT

v_call: TRBV7-9
clone_size: few
j_call: TRBJ1-3
d_call: NA
cdr3_aa: CASSLGDTRNTIYF
cdr3_nt: TGTGCCAGCAGCTTAGGGGACACCCGGAACACCATATATTTT

v_call: TRBV6-2/TRBV6-3
clone_size: NA
j_call: TRBJ2-2
d_call: NA
cdr3_aa: CASSPHSPGGNTGELFF
cdr3_nt: TGTGCCAGCAGCCCTCATTCCCCCGGGGGGAACACCGGGGAGCTGTTTTTT

v_call: TRBV20-1
clone_size: NA
j_call: TRBJ2-3
d_call: NA
cdr3_aa: CSARGAGTVDTQYF
cdr3_nt: TGCAGTGCCAGGGGAGCGGGGACCGTAGATACGCAGTATTTT

v_call: TRBV24-1
clone_size: once
j_call: TRBJ2-3
d_call: NA
cdr3_aa: CATARGSNTDTQYF
cdr3_nt: TGTGCCACCGCCCGGGGCAGCAACACAGATACGCAGTATTTT

v_call: TRBV5-4
clone_size: NA
j_call: TRBJ1-1
d_call: TRBD1
cdr3_aa: CASSPGGTGTVGTEAFF
cdr3_nt: TGTGCCAGCAGCCCGGGCGGGACAGGGACTGTAGGCACTGAAGCTTTCTTT

v_call: TRBV4-1
clone_size: few
j_call: TRBJ2-1
d_call: TRBD2
cdr3_aa: CASSQGASGTYYNEQFF
cdr3_nt: TGCGCCAGCAGCCAAGGGGCTAGCGGGACCTACTACAATGAGCAGTTCTTC

v_call: TRBV11-2
clone_size: many
j_call: TRBJ2-7
d_call: NA
cdr3_aa: CASSSGDGSYEQYF
cdr3_nt: TGTGCCAGCAGCTCGGGGGACGGCTCCTACGAGCAGTACTTC

v_call: TRBV5-6
clone_size: few
j_call: TRBJ2-3
d_call: TRBD1
cdr3_aa: CASSLAGTGVKADTQYF
cdr3_nt: TGTGCCAGCAGCTTGGCCGGGACAGGGGTGAAGGCAGATACGCAGTATTTT

v_call: TRBV5-1
clone_size: many
j_call: TRBJ2-5
d_call: NA
cdr3_aa: CASSPAGAAQETQYF
cdr3_nt: TGCGCCAGCAGCCCCGCGGGGGCAGCACAAGAGACCCAGTACTTC

v_call: TRBV20-1
clone_size: few
j_call: TRBJ2-3
d_call: NA
cdr3_aa: CSADAGSASTDTQYF
cdr3_nt: TGCAGTGCCGATGCCGGCAGCGCTAGCACAGATACGCAGTATTTT

v_call: TRBV18
clone_size: NA
j_call: TRBJ1-4
d_call: TRBD1
cdr3_aa: CASRPGGNEKLFF
cdr3_nt: TGTGCCAGCAGGCCAGGGGGCAATGAAAAACTGTTTTTT

v_call: TRBV20-1
clone_size: NA
j_call: TRBJ2-5
d_call: TRBD2
cdr3_aa: CSARDLSSGAVAQETQYF
cdr3_nt: TGCAGTGCTAGAGATCTTTCTAGCGGGGCGGTCGCACAAGAGACCCAGTACTTC

v_call: TRBV4-3
clone_size: NA
j_call: TRBJ2-3
d_call: TRBD1
cdr3_aa: CASSQEGTGTQYF
cdr3_nt: TGCGCCAGCAGCCAAGAAGGGACAGGGACGCAGTATTTT

v_call: TRBV29-1
clone_size: NA
j_call: TRBJ2-5
d_call: NA
cdr3_aa: CSVEGSGALGETQYF
cdr3_nt: TGCAGCGTTGAAGGGTCCGGGGCCCTGGGGGAGACCCAGTACTTC

v_call: TRBV10-3
clone_size: NA
j_call: TRBJ2-1
d_call: NA
cdr3_aa: CAISESRGTEQFF
cdr3_nt: TGTGCCATCAGTGAGTCCCGGGGGACTGAGCAGTTCTTC

v_call: TRBV10-3
clone_size: few
j_call: TRBJ2-6
d_call: NA
cdr3_aa: CAISESVTSANVLTF
cdr3_nt: TGTGCCATCAGTGAGTCGGTGACGTCGGCCAACGTCCTGACTTTC

v_call: TRBV7-2
clone_size: NA
j_call: TRBJ2-2
d_call: NA
cdr3_aa: CASSLVGQGGTGELFF
cdr3_nt: TGTGCCAGCAGCTTAGTAGGCCAGGGCGGCACCGGGGAGCTGTTTTTT

v_call: TRBV7-6
clone_size: few
j_call: TRBJ2-1
d_call: TRBD2
cdr3_aa: CASSKAGNEQFF
cdr3_nt: TGTGCCAGCAGCAAAGCGGGAAATGAGCAGTTCTTC

v_call: TRBV29-1
clone_size: NA
j_call: TRBJ2-1
d_call: NA
cdr3_aa: CSVVGGARDNEQFF
cdr3_nt: TGCAGCGTTGTGGGGGGGGCGCGGGACAATGAGCAGTTCTTC

v_call: TRBV7-9
clone_size: NA
j_call: TRBJ2-7
d_call: NA
cdr3_aa: CASSPGQTYEQYF
cdr3_nt: TGTGCCAGCAGCCCCGGACAAACCTACGAGCAGTACTTC

v_call: TRBV7-2
clone_size: few
j_call: TRBJ2-7
d_call: TRBD2
cdr3_aa: CASSLVGGTSSYEQYF
cdr3_nt: TGTGCCAGCAGCTTAGTCGGGGGGACGAGCTCCTACGAGCAGTACTTC

v_call: TRBV2
clone_size: few
j_call: TRBJ2-3
d_call: NA
cdr3_aa: CASSLIGTDTQYF
cdr3_nt: TGTGCCAGCAGTCTGATTGGTACAGATACGCAGTATTTT

v_call: TRBV3-1
clone_size: few
j_call: TRBJ2-7
d_call: TRBD1
cdr3_aa: CASSQGAGGTYEQYF
cdr3_nt: TGTGCCAGCAGCCAAGGGGCAGGGGGTACCTACGAGCAGTACTTC

v_call: TRBV20-1
clone_size: NA
j_call: TRBJ1-6
d_call: NA
cdr3_aa: CSAKKKDSYSSYNSPLHF
cdr3_nt: TGCAGTGCAAAGAAGAAGGACAGTTATAGCTCCTATAATTCACCCCTCCACTTT

v_call: TRBV6-2/TRBV6-3
clone_size: NA
j_call: TRBJ2-1
d_call: TRBD1
cdr3_aa: CASSGTGLGEQFF
cdr3_nt: TGTGCCAGCAGCGGGACAGGGTTGGGTGAGCAGTTCTTC

v_call: TRBV11-2
clone_size: many
j_call: TRBJ2-6
d_call: NA
cdr3_aa: CASSYGNTGANVLTF
cdr3_nt: TGTGCCAGCAGCTACGGGAATACTGGGGCCAACGTCCTGACTTTC

v_call: TRBV6-1
clone_size: NA
j_call: TRBJ1-3
d_call: NA
cdr3_aa: CASSRIGSNSGNTIYF
cdr3_nt: TGTGCCAGCAGTCGAATCGGCTCAAACTCTGGAAACACCATATATTTT

v_call: TRBV27
clone_size: NA
j_call: TRBJ1-6
d_call: TRBD1
cdr3_aa: CASTRDRVTPLHF
cdr3_nt: TGTGCCAGCACCCGGGACAGGGTGACACCCCTCCACTTT

v_call: TRBV5-1
clone_size: NA
j_call: TRBJ2-1
d_call: NA
cdr3_aa: CASSRTGSGWNEQFF
cdr3_nt: TGCGCCAGCAGTCGCACCGGGTCTGGGTGGAATGAGCAGTTCTTC

v_call: TRBV19
clone_size: NA
j_call: TRBJ1-5
d_call: NA
cdr3_aa: CASSMNNLGNQPQHF
cdr3_nt: TGTGCCAGTAGTATGAATAACCTTGGCAATCAGCCCCAGCATTTT

v_call: TRBV4-2
clone_size: many
j_call: TRBJ2-6
d_call: NA
cdr3_aa: CASSQVSGAGANVLTF
cdr3_nt: TGTGCCAGCAGCCAAGTTTCAGGGGCTGGGGCCAACGTCCTGACTTTC

v_call: TRBV20-1
clone_size: few
j_call: TRBJ1-1
d_call: NA
cdr3_aa: CSARSPGVNTEAFF
cdr3_nt: TGCAGTGCTAGATCCCCGGGGGTGAACACTGAAGCTTTCTTT

v_call: TRBV7-9
clone_size: few
j_call: TRBJ2-1
d_call: NA
cdr3_aa: CASSPSGGDNEQFF
cdr3_nt: TGTGCCAGCAGCCCATCTGGAGGGGACAATGAGCAGTTCTTC

v_call: TRBV12-3/TRBV12-4
clone_size: NA
j_call: TRBJ2-3
d_call: TRBD2
cdr3_aa: CATKAGATDTQYF
cdr3_nt: TGTGCCACCAAAGCGGGGGCTACAGATACGCAGTATTTT

v_call: TRBV6-2/TRBV6-3
clone_size: NA
j_call: TRBJ2-2
d_call: TRBD2
cdr3_aa: CASSMTSGGTGELFF
cdr3_nt: TGTGCCAGCAGTATGACTAGCGGGGGAACCGGGGAGCTGTTTTTT

v_call: TRBV3-1
clone_size: many
j_call: TRBJ1-3
d_call: NA
cdr3_aa: CASSQGVTDPRLLDF
cdr3_nt: TGTGCCAGCAGCCAAGGGGTGACGGATCCTCGTCTCTTGGATTTT

v_call: TRBV4-1
clone_size: NA
j_call: TRBJ1-6
d_call: NA
cdr3_aa: CASSQDGGQSSYNSPLHF
cdr3_nt: TGCGCCAGCAGCCAAGATGGAGGGCAGAGCTCCTATAATTCACCCCTCCACTTT